Reported below is one T cell receptor (beta chain). Its matching antigen is unknown. This CDR3 comprises 15 residues. CDR1 is SGHDT, CDR2 YYEEEE, per germline. V gave up 0 bases and J gave up 8 bases; unmatched junction bases: 5. The sample is drawn from a study of shared clonotypes between healthy human individuals. TCRdb's copy holds only in-frame clones and misses some; the assay was immunoSEQ multiplex PCR. The repertoire holds roughly 300,000 clones, over 75% seen once, with 15% to 20% in the top ten. General study results and limits: In contrast to clonotypes shared by all four donors, non-shared clonotypes had lower generation probabilities.

The J gene is TRBJ2-1, the V gene TRBV5-6; 10 positions agree with TRBD2. The material sequenced was memory CD8+ T cells sorted from blood. The subset was: CD45RO+ cells pooled with CCR7-negative TemRA cells. The origin of this receptor is a man between 18 and 35 years old in good health. This chain's CDR3 is CASSLVLAGVDEQFF. CDR3 sequence (DNA): TGTGCCAGCAGCTTGGTCCTAGCGGGAGTCGATGAGCAGTTCTTC.